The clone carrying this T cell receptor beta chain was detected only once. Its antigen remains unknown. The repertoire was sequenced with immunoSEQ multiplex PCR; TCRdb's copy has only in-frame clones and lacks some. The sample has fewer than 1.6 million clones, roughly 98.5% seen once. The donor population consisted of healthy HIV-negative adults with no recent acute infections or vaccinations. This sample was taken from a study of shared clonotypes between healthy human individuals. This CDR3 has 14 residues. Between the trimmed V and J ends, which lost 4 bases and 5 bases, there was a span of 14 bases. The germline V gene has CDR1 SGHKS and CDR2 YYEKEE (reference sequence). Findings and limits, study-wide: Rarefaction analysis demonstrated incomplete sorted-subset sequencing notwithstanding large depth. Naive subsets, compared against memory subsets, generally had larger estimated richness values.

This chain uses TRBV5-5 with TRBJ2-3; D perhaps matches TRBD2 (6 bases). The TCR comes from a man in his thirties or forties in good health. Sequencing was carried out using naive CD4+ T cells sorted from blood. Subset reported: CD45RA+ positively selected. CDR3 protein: CASSLLRRVDTQYF. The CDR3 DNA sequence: TGTGCCAGCAGCCTATTACGGAGGGTAGATACGCAGTATTTT.